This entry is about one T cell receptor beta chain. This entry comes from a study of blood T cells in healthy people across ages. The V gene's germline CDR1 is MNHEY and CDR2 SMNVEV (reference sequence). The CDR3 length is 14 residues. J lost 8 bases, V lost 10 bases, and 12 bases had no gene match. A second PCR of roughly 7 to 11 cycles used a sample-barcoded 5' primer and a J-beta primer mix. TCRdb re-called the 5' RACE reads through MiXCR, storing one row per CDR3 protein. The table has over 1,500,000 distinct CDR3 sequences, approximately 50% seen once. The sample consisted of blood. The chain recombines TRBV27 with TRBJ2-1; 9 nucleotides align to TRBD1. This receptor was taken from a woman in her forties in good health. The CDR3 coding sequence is TGTGCCATCAAACTTACAGGGGGCCGCGATGAGCAGTTCTTC. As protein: CAIKLTGGRDEQFF.